What follows are 32 T cell receptor beta chains derived from one specimen sequenced in a study of regulatory and conventional T cells in RAG deficiency. Using immunoSEQ multiplex PCR, the repertoire was profiled, and TCRdb retains in-frame clones only, with some absent. The sample holds fewer than 35,000 clones, 80% to 90% seen once. This sample was also put to use in a study of regulatory T cells. That work contributes: Amplification used 52 TRBV primers and 13 TRBJ primers.

What was sequenced was CD8+ T cells sorted from blood. The receptor set was obtained from a human donor in good health.

This clone has only one observation. The chain joins TRBV13 to TRBJ2-2; TRBD1 is a possible D gene (6 bases). Germline lookup yields CDR1 PRHDT and CDR2 FYEKMQ (reference sequence). Trimming stripped 10 bases from V and 0 bases from J, with 12 bases between. CDR3 size: 14 residues. Here the CDR3 reads CATARGSNTGELFF. CDR3 bases: TGTGCCACCGCGAGGGGGTCGAACACCGGGGAGCTGTTTTTT. The variable domain in full, with the rest retrieved from reference TRBV13 and TRBJ2-2, is AAGVIQSPRHLIKEKRETATLKCYPIPRHDTVYWYQQGPGQDPQFLISFYEKMQSDKGSIPDRFSAQQFSDYHSELNMSSLELGDSALYFCATARGSNTGELFFGEGSRLTVL.

This clone showed up just once. The CDR3, as DNA: TGTGCCAGCAGTTTAGGACAGGCGAACACCGGGGAGCTGTTTTTT. Translated, it gives CASSLGQANTGELFF. The chain employs TRBV28 and TRBJ2-2, with TRBD1 identical over 7 bases. Germline trimming cut 2 bases from V and 0 bases from J; bases unmatched to any gene: 0. Germline V CDR1 and CDR2: MDHEN, SYDVKM. This CDR3 has 15 residues. Based on the CDR3 plus reference TRBV28 and TRBJ2-2, the full variable domain is DVKVTQSSRYLVKRTGEKVFLECVQDMDHENMFWYRQDPGLGLRLIYFSYDVKMKEKGDIPEGYSVSREKKERFSLILESASTNQTSMYLCASSLGQANTGELFFGEGSRLTVL.

This clone was seen a few times. The V call is TRBV7-8, the J call TRBJ2-1; 7 positions agree with TRBD2. The junction had 8 bases not matched to a gene; V was cut back by 5 bases and J by 4 bases. The CDR3 sequence is 15 residues long. Germline V gene data show CDR1 as SGHVS and CDR2 as FQNEAQ. CDR3 coding DNA: TGTGCCAGCAGCCCCCTCGCGGGAGCTTACAATGAGCAGTTCTTC. Its protein is CASSPLAGAYNEQFF.

The J gene is TRBJ2-1, the V gene TRBV15, with 7 bases identical to TRBD1. This CDR3 region has 15 residues. CDR1 LNHNV and CDR2 YYDKDF come from the germline V gene (reference sequence). J gave up 7 bases and V 0 bases, and 6 bases lay outside the gene matches. The DNA of the CDR3 is TGTGCCACCAGCAGAGACGGACAGGATCGTAATGAGCAGTTCTTC. It translates to CATSRDGQDRNEQFF.

This rearrangement joins TRBV7-8 to TRBJ2-2; the D gene is possibly TRBD2 (6 bases). The CDR3 is 17 residues long. Trimming removed 1 base from V and 2 bases from J, with 14 bases in between. Germline CDR1 reads SGHVS; CDR2 reads FQNEAQ. CDR3 sequence reads: CASSLELRGTNTGELFF. The CDR3 region has the DNA TGTGCCAGCAGCTTAGAACTGCGGGGTACAAACACCGGGGAGCTGTTTTTT.

The chain uses TRBV29-1 and TRBJ2-7; D is undetermined. Trimming shortened V by 2 bases and J by 2 bases, and 10 bases separated the two germline ends. CDR1 SQVTM and CDR2 ANQGSEA come from the germline V gene. This CDR3 is built from 13 residues. The CDR3 reads CSVETRQPYEQYF. CDR3 DNA sequence: TGCAGCGTTGAAACACGGCAGCCCTACGAGCAGTACTTC.

The rearrangement uses TRBV7-9 and TRBJ2-1; 8 nucleotides line up with TRBD2. V was pared by 0 bases and J by 4 bases, with 5 bases of the junction left unmatched. Per the germline V gene, CDR1 is SEHNR and CDR2 is FQNEAQ (reference sequence). The CDR3 extends over 16 amino acids. The CDR3 DNA is TGTGCCAGCAGCTTAGCGCTTCAGCGGGGGTACAATGAGCAGTTCTTC. Its translation: CASSLALQRGYNEQFF. Filled out from reference TRBV7-9 and TRBJ2-1, the complete variable domain reads DTGVSQNPRHKITKRGQNVTFRCDPISEHNRLYWYRQTLGQGPEFLTYFQNEAQLEKSRLLSDRFSAERPKGSFSTLEIQRTEQGDSAMYLCASSLALQRGYNEQFFGPGTRLTVL.

J is TRBJ2-1 and V is TRBV2; 14 bases fit TRBD2. CDR3 size: 16 residues. J lost 10 bases, V lost 1 base, and 6 bases had no gene match. CDR1 and CDR2 (germline): SNHLY, FYNNEI. This CDR3 reads CASSEGLAGGVGEQFF. The CDR3 DNA follows: TGTGCCAGCAGTGAAGGACTAGCGGGAGGGGTGGGGGAGCAGTTCTTC.

J is TRBJ2-3 and V is TRBV4-2; 12 bases align to TRBD2. V shed 3 bases, J shed 4 bases, and the junction held 8 bases outside the gene matches. CDR3 length: 17 amino acids. Germline-derived CDR1 and CDR2 are LGHNA and YNFKEQ. CDR3 coding DNA: TGTGCCAGCAGCCAGCTAGCGGGAGGGCCTCGGGCAGATACGCAGTATTTT. This translates into CASSQLAGGPRADTQYF.

This chain connects TRBV7-9 to TRBJ2-2; 9 positions agree with TRBD2. The CDR3 is 14 residues long. Trimming took 6 bases from V and 9 from J; bases not matched to a gene: 8. Germline CDR1 reads SEHNR; CDR2 reads FQNEAQ (reference sequence). This CDR3 is CASRLSGRGRELFF. CDR3 bases: TGTGCCAGCAGACTTAGCGGGAGAGGTCGGGAGCTGTTTTTT.

The chain employs TRBV6-5 and TRBJ1-1; possibly TRBD1 for D (5 bases). The CDR3 consists of 15 residues. Germline CDR1 reads MNHEY; CDR2 reads SVGAGI. V lost 5 bases, J lost 0 bases, and 13 bases lay in between. DNA for the CDR3: TGTGCCAGCAGTCACGGGGCAGGGATGAACACTGAAGCTTTCTTT. It specifies CASSHGAGMNTEAFF.

This chain connects TRBV5-8 to TRBJ1-5; maybe TRBD1 (6 bases). The CDR3 sequence is 15 residues long. V dropped 4 bases and J dropped 0 bases, with 11 bases sitting between them. Germline CDR1 is SGHTS and CDR2 is YDEGEE. The CDR3 loop is CASSRTEVSNQPQHF. CDR3 in DNA: TGTGCCAGCAGCCGGACAGAAGTTAGCAATCAGCCCCAGCATTTT.

The chain carries TRBV30 and TRBJ1-5, with a weak D call TRBD1 (5 bases). This CDR3 is 13 amino acids long. CDR1 is GTSNPN, CDR2 SVGIG, per germline (reference sequence). Trimming pared 2 bases from V and 6 bases from J, leaving 11 bases between. This chain's CDR3 is CAWSSGGTQPQHF. CDR3 coding DNA: TGTGCCTGGAGTTCGGGAGGGACTCAGCCCCAGCATTTT.

The chain combines TRBV7-9 with TRBJ2-1; D gene ambiguous. Between the trimmed V and J ends, which lost 0 bases and 8 bases, there was a span of 17 bases. The CDR3 loop spans 16 amino acids. Germline V CDR1 and CDR2: SEHNR, FQNEAQ (reference sequence). CDR3 nucleotide sequence: TGTGCCAGCAGCTTAGCTGGCAGTAACCCCTTCCATGAGCAGTTCTTC. Translation: CASSLAGSNPFHEQFF.

This clone was seen a handful of times. DNA of the CDR3: TGTGCCAGCAGCTCCCCTGGGGGGGCGGACTATGGCTACACCTTC. This gives the protein CASSSPGGADYGYTF. The V gene is TRBV5-4, the J gene TRBJ1-2; a weak D match, TRBD1 (6 bases). The V gene lost 3 bases and the J gene lost 3 bases, with 15 bases spanning the gap. The CDR3 runs 15 residues. Germline values: CDR1 SGHNT, CDR2 YYREEE (reference sequence). The whole variable domain, remainder taken from reference TRBV5-4 and TRBJ1-2, is ETGVTQSPTHLIKTRGQQVTLRCSSQSGHNTVSWYQQALGQGPQFIFQYYREEENGRGNFPPRFSGLQFPNYSSELNVNALELDDSALYLCASSSPGGADYGYTFGSGTRLTVV.

The chain is built from TRBV2 and TRBJ2-7, with D perhaps matching TRBD2 (5 bases). The V and J ends lost 1 base and 1 base respectively, with 8 bases between them. Germline values: CDR1 SNHLY, CDR2 FYNNEI. The CDR3 spans 14 residues. The CDR3 coding sequence is TGTGCCAGCAGTGAAGGACTAATATCCTACGAGCAGTACTTC. This sequence encodes CASSEGLISYEQYF. Based on the CDR3 plus reference TRBV2 and TRBJ2-7, the full variable domain is EPEVTQTPSHQVTQMGQEVILRCVPISNHLYFYWYRQILGQKVEFLVSFYNNEISEKSEIFDDQFSVERPDGSNFTLKIRSTKLEDSAMYFCASSEGLISYEQYFGPGTRLTVT.

The rearrangement uses TRBV10-2 and TRBJ2-1, with 12 bases lining up with TRBD2. Per the germline V gene, CDR1 is WSHSY and CDR2 is SAAADI. The junction had 12 bases not matched to a gene; V was cut back by 3 bases and J by 9 bases. This CDR3 has 17 residues. The CDR3 is CASSDRLLAGGFGEQFF. CDR3 DNA: TGCGCCAGCAGTGACCGTCTACTAGCGGGAGGATTCGGTGAGCAGTTCTTC.

This chain connects TRBV5-4 to TRBJ1-5; 9 bases line up with TRBD1. The germline gives CDR1 SGHNT, CDR2 YYREEE (reference sequence). J lost 5 bases, V lost 3 bases, and 6 bases had no gene match. The CDR3 consists of 15 residues. The CDR3 DNA sequence: TGTGCCAGCAGCTATGGGACAGGGCCGGATCAGCCCCAGCATTTT. It is translated as CASSYGTGPDQPQHF.

The chain carries TRBV6-6 and TRBJ2-7; D gene ambiguous. Germline CDR1 is MNHNY and CDR2 is SVGAGI (reference sequence). The V end was cut by 2 bases, the J end by 2 bases, with 7 bases between. This CDR3 spans 13 amino acids. CDR3: CASSYGDTYEQYF. The CDR3 DNA sequence: TGTGCCAGCAGTTACGGCGACACCTACGAGCAGTACTTC.

The rearrangement joins TRBV5-1 to TRBJ2-5; D not resolved. The germline CDR1 and CDR2 sequences are SGHRS and YFSETQ. The CDR3 totals 11 residues. The V gene lost 3 bases and the J gene lost 4 bases, with 4 bases spanning the gap. CDR3 nucleotides: TGCGCCAGCAGCTCCACAGAGACCCAGTACTTC. Its protein product is CASSSTETQYF.

V gene TRBV6-5 combines with J gene TRBJ2-3, with D perhaps TRBD2 (5 bases). V dropped 7 bases and J dropped 2 bases, with 10 bases sitting between them. CDR3 size: 13 residues. Per the germline V gene, CDR1 is MNHEY and CDR2 is SVGAGI. The CDR3 DNA follows: TGTGCCAGCACCGAGGACTTCACAGATACGCAGTATTTT. Amino acid sequence: CASTEDFTDTQYF.

The chain joins TRBV5-6 to TRBJ1-2; D not resolved. Deletions cut 0 bases from V and 4 bases from J, with 19 bases between. CDR1 and CDR2 from the germline V gene are SGHDT and YYEEEE. The CDR3 spans 17 residues. The CDR3 loop is CASSLVGRLPGCYGYTF. The CDR3 coding sequence is TGTGCCAGCAGCTTGGTCGGTAGGCTACCGGGGTGCTATGGCTACACCTTC.

The genes are TRBV28 and TRBJ2-4; 8 positions match TRBD2. Trimming took 3 bases from V and 0 from J; bases not matched to a gene: 22. The germline V gene encodes CDR1 MDHEN and CDR2 SYDVKM. The CDR3 totals 22 residues. The CDR3 protein is CASSFSGGDPIEGRVAKNIQYF. The CDR3 region has the DNA TGTGCCAGCAGTTTCTCCGGGGGGGATCCAATTGAGGGCAGAGTAGCCAAAAACATTCAGTACTTC. Complete variable domain (other parts from reference TRBV28 and TRBJ2-4): DVKVTQSSRYLVKRTGEKVFLECVQDMDHENMFWYRQDPGLGLRLIYFSYDVKMKEKGDIPEGYSVSREKKERFSLILESASTNQTSMYLCASSFSGGDPIEGRVAKNIQYFGAGTRLSVL.

In this sample, this clone turned up a few times. V gene TRBV4-2 combines with J gene TRBJ2-1; 11 bases line up with TRBD2. This CDR3 is 15 amino acids long. CDR1 and CDR2 from the germline V gene are LGHNA and YNFKEQ. The J segment lost 2 bases and the V segment lost 6 bases, leaving 3 bases of the junction unmatched. The chain's CDR3 is CASRVAGGTYNEQFF. CDR3 bases: TGTGCCAGCAGGGTAGCGGGAGGGACCTACAATGAGCAGTTCTTC.

This chain joins TRBV4-1 and TRBJ2-7; tentatively, D is TRBD1 (6 bases). CDR1 and CDR2 (germline): MGHRA, YSYEKL. This CDR3 has 17 amino acids. Trimming removed 2 bases at V and 2 bases at J, with 19 bases between. The CDR3 region is CASSQSIPGHGTYEQYF. DNA for the CDR3: TGCGCCAGCAGCCAATCTATACCGGGACATGGCACCTACGAGCAGTACTTC.

This clone showed up just a few times. The chain uses TRBV7-9 and TRBJ2-1; tentatively, D is TRBD2 (5 bases). The V end was cut by 1 base, the J end by 6 bases, with 7 bases between. This CDR3 region has 13 residues. Germline loops: CDR1 SEHNR, CDR2 FQNEAQ (reference sequence). The CDR3 spells CASSLVRGNEQFF. The CDR3 DNA follows: TGTGCCAGCAGCTTAGTTCGGGGCAATGAGCAGTTCTTC.

The gene calls are TRBV19 and TRBJ2-3, with 10 bases matching TRBD2. Trimming at V came to 5 bases and at J to 0 bases, leaving 5 bases not matched to a gene. Germline V gives CDR1 LNHDA, CDR2 SQIVND (reference sequence). This CDR3 spans 16 amino acids. CDR3 residues: CASSFGLAASTDTQYF. CDR3 sequence (DNA): TGTGCCAGTAGTTTCGGACTAGCGGCTAGCACAGATACGCAGTATTTT.

V and J are TRBV27 and TRBJ2-3; 7 positions match TRBD2. This CDR3 region has 17 residues. V lost 5 bases to trimming and J lost 4 bases; unmatched junction nucleotides: 15. Germline lookup yields CDR1 MNHEY and CDR2 SMNVEV (reference sequence). The CDR3 DNA reads as TGTGCCAGCAGTCCTCGGAGTAGCGGGCCATTGGCAGATACGCAGTATTTT. It encodes CASSPRSSGPLADTQYF.

This chain uses TRBV6-5 with TRBJ2-2; D uncertain. CDR1 is MNHEY, CDR2 SVGAGI, per germline. The CDR3 runs to 14 residues. Trimming shortened V by 5 bases and J by 6 bases, and 13 bases separated the two germline ends. The CDR3 loop reads CASSPRSYAGELFF. The CDR3 DNA sequence: TGTGCCAGCAGTCCCAGGTCTTACGCCGGGGAGCTGTTTTTT.

The rearrangement uses TRBV29-1 and TRBJ2-7, with D perhaps matching TRBD1 (6 bases). Looked up from germline, CDR1 is SQVTM and CDR2 is ANQGSEA. This CDR3 spans 13 amino acids. Trimming took off 2 bases at V and 2 bases at J, with 10 bases between the two ends. CDR3 sequence reads: CSVELQGPYEQYF. The CDR3 region has the DNA TGCAGCGTTGAATTACAGGGACCCTACGAGCAGTACTTC.

This chain uses TRBV5-6 with TRBJ1-1, with D hard to call. Trimming stripped 1 base from V and 4 bases from J, with 11 bases between. There are 14 residues in the CDR3. The germline V gene has CDR1 SGHDT and CDR2 YYEEEE. The CDR3 spells CASSLTEGRTEAFF. CDR3 in DNA: TGTGCCAGCAGCTTGACAGAGGGCCGCACTGAAGCTTTCTTT.

The chain links TRBV6-6 to TRBJ2-7; perhaps D is TRBD1 or TRBD2 (5 bases each). Per the germline V gene, CDR1 is MNHNY and CDR2 is SVGAGI (reference sequence). The CDR3 sequence is 14 residues long. V shed 0 bases and J shed 2 bases, with 8 bases lying between them. The chain's CDR3 is CASSYSGDAYEQYF. In DNA, the CDR3 is TGTGCCAGCAGTTACTCCGGGGACGCCTACGAGCAGTACTTC.